This entry features one TCR beta chain sequence. This clonotype showed up many times. Its antigen is currently not known. No quality values exist for individual bases; no much larger clone is one base distant. Interpreted using the paper, the time point label stands for: pre-sensitization, week 0. What this sample's treatment or condition label stands for: therapeutic diphenylcyclopropenone sensitization with weekly scalp DPC. At each patch-test visit, blood was drawn before the patch test was applied. To be eligible, patients had to be aged 18 to 70, diagnosed with alopecia and judged suitable for DPC therapy, while pregnant patients were excluded. Total RNA was isolated from unfractionated whole blood collected in Tempus Blood RNA tubes. This entry belongs to a study of human T cells and chemical hapten exposure (dated by TCRdb to about 2021). Describing the broader study: For sensitization, 2% DPC in acetone was applied to an approximately 2 cm by approximately 2 cm area of upper inner arm skin. Throughout the study period of around 25 weeks, patients also received therapeutic DPC doses to the scalp every week. Patch testing on the upper back used Finn chambers containing 0.01% DPC, with scoring done after 6 days according to International Contact Dermatitis Research Group standards. Most of the patients in the cohort were female, and the cohort covered alopecia areata with under or over 50% scalp involvement, alopecia totalis and alopecia universalis. Libraries were pooled for sequencing, and variation in per-sample TCR yields was attributed mainly to small differences in library volumes within the pool. Peripheral blood TCR repertoire changes were tracked in vivo in alopecia patients during primary and secondary sensitization to the hapten diphenylcyclopropenone (DPC). Blood was sampled from patients pre-sensitization (week 0) and at 2, 6 and about 24 weeks after DPC sensitization. Blood for TCR sequencing was provided by twenty-nine alopecia patients at one to four time points (pre-sensitization, 2, 6 and 24 weeks). Study-level results and caveats: DPC sensitization did not change how many TCRs were above 1 in 1000 frequency, and no evidence was found of alterations in global repertoire structure. Because all patients had alopecia, a presumed autoimmune disease, the immune response of the patients might differ from that of healthy individuals. After repeated subsampling, changes were observed in the strength of the expansion versus patch-test correlation and in the threshold at which the correlation became significant. Patch test score was positively correlated with the number of PT1 expanded TCRs, with significance at thresholds 8, 16 and 32 but not at 4. Compared with pre-sensitization or healthy control sets, expanded TCRs formed significantly more large CDR3 similarity clusters, which is consistent with antigen-driven responses.

The library was prepared using RACE. The instrument given in TCRdb is NextSeq 500. During library preparation, unique molecular identifiers were attached to individual cDNA molecules so that TCRs could be counted quantitatively and reproducibly. Both TCR alpha and TCR beta chains were sequenced from each blood RNA sample. The study's processing was this. A median of about 89,000 TCRs per sample was observed, with a range of about 20,000 to 750,000. The Decombinator software suite was used to annotate the V, J and CDR3 of the TCR reads. To make PS versus PT1 abundance plots, every sample was subsampled to the same number of TCRs (28,000). Expanded TCRs were defined as absent before sensitization and observed at least eight times at the 2-week time point. TCRdb reran the public reads through fastp at Q25 and MiXCR, keeping productive beta chains. Every CDR3 protein is listed once, alongside the most common genes and DNA of its rows. TCRdb, not the original authors, processed these V and J calls. Present in this sample are 280,000 or so distinct CDR3 sequences, almost 8% of which were seen just once. The ten largest clones add up to 1.2% of the sample.

From V the trimming removes 6 bases and from J it removes 4 bases, while the gene matches leave 20 bases of the junction unaccounted for. CDR1 MDHEN and CDR2 SYDVKM are derived from the germline V gene. The CDR3, cysteine through phenylalanine, is 18 amino acids long. Here the CDR3 DNA is all that survives: 54 bases in frame from base 1. Source: whole blood, taken in connection with sensitization to the hapten diphenylcyclopropenone (DPC). The source is a man aged 18 to 35 with alopecia areata. Some clones in this sample may be carry-over from other donors' samples. This chain joins TRBV28 to TRBJ1-2, with 7 central nucleotides matching TRBD1. The DNA reads TGTGCCAGCAGCCGGAATGACAGGGCTGCATCTCGCTTCTATGGCTACACCTTC. It encodes CASSRNDRAASRFYGYTF.